The present T cell receptor beta chain was sequenced within a study of blood T cell repertoires in COVID-19. Study context: Italy, Spain and the United States were the sources of the convalescent and acute COVID-19 samples.

The assay was immunoSEQ multiplex PCR, and TCRdb's table has in-frame clones only and misses some. The repertoire holds over 120,000 clones, with 70% to 90% as singletons. CDR3 length equals 18 residues. Losses at the gene ends were 4 bases for V and 4 bases for J; bases not matched to a gene: 10. The germline V gene encodes CDR1 SGHAT and CDR2 FQNNGV. The sequence derives from a man aged 45-65 years who had recovered from COVID-19. The chain couples TRBV11-2 to TRBJ2-1; 13 bases line up with TRBD2. The source material was PBMCs or T cells enriched from blood (not recorded which). The CDR3 coding sequence is TGTGCCAGCAGCTCCCTCTCCGGGACTAGCGGGAAGTACAATGAGCAGTTCTTC. This translates into CASSSLSGTSGKYNEQFF.